This T cell receptor (beta chain) was obtained from a study of PD-1 blockade in classical Hodgkin lymphoma. Broader study findings: Newly diagnosed patients reportedly had lower baseline TCR diversity than healthy donors. Compared with baseline, CD4+ but not CD8+ TCR diversity had risen significantly by C4D1. Patients who responded completely had about the same baseline diversity as newly diagnosed patients. Why the repertoires differ is still unclear, perhaps disease activity or prior therapy.

This clone showed up just once. Its antigen is as yet unknown. V shed 6 bases and J 6 bases; nucleotides not matched to a gene: 6. The CDR3 is 13 amino acids. Germline V gene data show CDR1 as MNHNS and CDR2 as SASEGT. Clones were sequenced by immunoSEQ multiplex PCR, and TCRdb holds only the in-frame ones, with some missing. There are about 17,000 clones in the sample; less than 75% occur only once, and less than 9% lies in the top ten. The time point here: cycle 4 day 1 (C4D1), after more than five weeks of nivolumab. Every one of the patients relapsed after autologous stem cell transplantation (brentuximab vedotin exposure was variable).

The V gene is TRBV6-1, the J gene TRBJ1-2; 8 nucleotides match TRBD1. The sequenced sample was peripheral blood mononuclear cells (PBMCs), obtained before the fourth cycle of nivolumab. This clonotype originated in a human donor with classical Hodgkin lymphoma. CDR3 residues: CASRPKTGDGYTF. The CDR3 bases are TGTGCCAGCAGACCGAAGACAGGGGATGGCTACACCTTC.